What follows are 12 T cell receptor beta chains derived from one specimen sequenced in a study of vaccination and CD4 T cells after COVID-19. No antigen is known for these receptors. Treatment defined: roughly nine-day PBMC culture with coronavirus spike peptide pools or control peptides (ViraFEST assay). CD4+ T cells that had been cultured provided DNA sequenced with the Oncomine TCR Beta short-read assay. TCRdb itself ran the PCR reads through MiXCR, one entry per CDR3 protein. The sample lists about 13,000 distinct CDR3 sequences, about 25% occurring once. This sample comprised CD4+ T cells from blood, cultured in vitro, obtained before SARS-CoV-2 vaccination. The receptor source for this set is a human donor who received a COVID-19 vaccine.

This rearrangement joins TRBV7-3 to TRBJ1-5; D is perhaps TRBD1 (5 bases). Trimming shortened V by 5 bases and J by 3 bases, and 14 bases separated the two germline ends. CDR3 length: 15 amino acids. From germline, CDR1 is SGHTA and CDR2 FQGTGA. CDR3 sequence: CASSPQIGDNQPQHF. CDR3 coding DNA: TGTGCCAGCAGCCCCCAGATAGGGGACAATCAGCCCCAGCATTTT. Full variable domain (missing parts from reference TRBV7-3 and TRBJ1-5): GAGVSQTPSNKVTEKGKYVELRCDPISGHTALYWYRQSLGQGPEFLIYFQGTGAADDSGLPNDRFFAVRPEGSVSTLKIQRTERGDSAVYLCASSPQIGDNQPQHFGDGTRLSIL.

The sample holds a few counts of this clonotype. The rearrangement joins TRBV20-1 to TRBJ2-3; tentatively, D is TRBD1 or TRBD2 (6 bases each). Trimming removed 1 base from V and 0 bases from J, with 11 bases in between. The CDR3 totals 15 residues. Germline V gives CDR1 DFQATT, CDR2 SNEGSKA (reference sequence). The CDR3 region has the DNA TGCAGTGCTAGAGTGACGGGGGCAAGCACAGATACGCAGTATTTT. Translation: CSARVTGASTDTQYF.

CDR3 sequence: CASSGKGKDNEQFF. DNA of the CDR3: TGTGCCAGCAGTGGCAAGGGAAAGGACAATGAGCAGTTCTTC. V usage is TRBV2 and J usage is TRBJ2-1; no reliable D call. The CDR3 consists of 14 residues. CDR1 and CDR2 from the germline V gene are SNHLY and FYNNEI. V was cut by 4 bases and J by 5 bases, with 12 bases left in between.

There are a few counts of this clonotype. This rearrangement joins TRBV6-5 to TRBJ1-1; perhaps TRBD1 as D (6 bases). There are 12 residues in the CDR3. V was pared by 2 bases and J by 12 bases, with 13 bases between. Germline-derived CDR1 and CDR2 are MNHEY and SVGAGI. CDR3 loop: CASSYVGGRSFF. CDR3 nucleotide sequence: TGTGCCAGCAGTTACGTGGGGGGGCGGTCTTTCTTT.

This chain connects TRBV7-9 to TRBJ1-4, with a weak D call TRBD1 (5 bases). This CDR3 spans 13 amino acids. V dropped 2 bases and J dropped 4 bases, with 5 bases sitting between them. Germline loops: CDR1 SEHNR, CDR2 FQNEAQ (reference sequence). Here the CDR3 reads CASSLQGNEKLFF. The CDR3 nucleotides are TGTGCCAGCAGCTTACAGGGTAATGAAAAACTGTTTTTT.

The rearrangement joins TRBV29-1 to TRBJ1-1; no firm D call. The length of the CDR3 is 14 residues. Germline CDR1 reads SQVTM; CDR2 reads ANQGSEA. The V gene lost 0 bases and the J gene lost 4 bases, with 12 bases spanning the gap. The CDR3 sequence is CSVEDLQHSTEAFF. CDR3 DNA sequence: TGCAGCGTTGAAGATCTGCAGCACTCCACTGAAGCTTTCTTT.

J is TRBJ2-3 and V is TRBV7-7; 8 positions agree with TRBD2. V trimming: 5 bases; J trimming: 1 base; junction bases outside the gene matches: 2. From germline, CDR1 is SSHAT and CDR2 FNYEAQ (reference sequence). The CDR3 loop spans 14 amino acids. In nucleotides, the CDR3 is TGTGCCAGCAGCGTTAGCGGGGGCACAGATACGCAGTATTTT. Amino acids: CASSVSGGTDTQYF.

In its sample, this clonotype was seen a few times. The chain combines TRBV24-1 with TRBJ2-2; the match to TRBD1 covers 7 bases. Germline values: CDR1 KGHDR, CDR2 SFDVKD. Losses at the gene ends were 3 bases for V and 7 bases for J; bases not matched to a gene: 4. This CDR3 region has 14 residues. CDR3 in DNA: TGTGCCACCAGTGATCCACAGGGGAGCGGGGAGCTGTTTTTT. Protein product: CATSDPQGSGELFF.

V is TRBV19 and J is TRBJ2-1, with a weak D call TRBD1 (6 bases). TRBJ2-7 matches the DNA end more closely, so the J call is doubtful. Germline V lookup: CDR1 LNHDA, CDR2 SQIVND (reference sequence). CDR3 length: 12 amino acids. The CDR3 region has the DNA TGTGCCACCGCCGAACAGGGCTACGAGCAGTACTTC. Translated: CATAEQGYEQYF.

This chain links TRBV28 with TRBJ1-5; 8 positions agree with TRBD1. The germline V gene has CDR1 MDHEN and CDR2 SYDVKM. This CDR3 contains 17 residues. V lost 3 bases and J lost 0; bases outside the gene matches: 7. The CDR3 sequence: CASSFPGQAYSNQPQHF. CDR3 DNA: TGTGCCAGCAGTTTCCCGGGACAGGCATATAGCAATCAGCCCCAGCATTTT.

The chain recombines TRBV2 with TRBJ1-5, with TRBD1 as a possible D gene (5 bases). Looked up from germline, CDR1 is SNHLY and CDR2 is FYNNEI. The CDR3 spans 12 residues. V dropped 3 bases and J dropped 9 bases, with 9 bases sitting between them. The CDR3 bases are TGTGCCAGCAGTGACCGCGGGGGGCCCCAGCATTTT. This gives the protein CASSDRGGPQHF.

The chain combines TRBV2 with TRBJ1-2, with 9 bases lining up with TRBD1. Germline CDR1 and CDR2: SNHLY and FYNNEI. There are 14 residues in the CDR3. V lost 5 bases to trimming and J lost 8 bases; unmatched junction nucleotides: 9. CDR3 amino acids: CASSQRQGGGGYTF. The CDR3 DNA reads as TGTGCCAGCAGTCAAAGACAGGGGGGAGGGGGCTACACCTTC.